Each of the 10 T cell receptor beta chains below was sequenced from the same sample in a study of chemoradiotherapy in HPV16-positive cancers. Some clones are missing from TCRdb's copy, which holds only in-frame ones; the method was immunoSEQ multiplex PCR. This table holds roughly 19,000 clones, 70% to 90% found once. The sequencing used blood, collected from a patient who underwent chemoradiotherapy. The receptors were sampled from a human donor with HPV-associated anogenital cancer.

Here the CDR3 DNA reads TGTGCCAGCAGGGACAGGGCGGCCACTGAAGCTTTCTTT. Translation gives CASRDRAATEAFF. The chain employs TRBV6-1 and TRBJ1-1; 8 positions match TRBD1. J was trimmed by 4 bases and V by 6 bases; bases with no gene match: 4. Germline-derived CDR1 and CDR2 are MNHNS and SASEGT. CDR3 size: 13 residues.

This chain links TRBV9 with TRBJ1-2, with TRBD1 matching over 8 bases. Looked up from germline, CDR1 is SGDLS and CDR2 is YYNGEE. The V segment lost 4 bases and the J segment 6 bases; nucleotides outside the gene matches: 23. The CDR3 spans 19 residues. CDR3 in amino acids: CASSPSVAGTGRRWDGYTF. The CDR3 DNA follows: TGTGCCAGCAGCCCAAGTGTAGCGGGGACAGGTCGTCGGTGGGATGGCTACACCTTC.

V and J are TRBV2 and TRBJ1-2, with 10 positions matching TRBD1. In germline, CDR1 is SNHLY, CDR2 FYNNEI. With 9 bases clipped from V and 7 bases from J, the junction kept 11 bases outside the gene matches. The CDR3 runs to 14 residues. The DNA of the CDR3 is TGTGCCAGGGGGCCCGACAGGGGGCGAGGTGGCTACACCTTC. Translating it yields CARGPDRGRGGYTF.

The CDR3 protein is CASSGGGPSIEQYF. The CDR3 DNA sequence: TGCGCCAGCAGCGGTGGGGGACCCTCTATAGAGCAGTACTTC. The rearrangement joins TRBV5-1 to TRBJ2-7; possibly TRBD1 or TRBD2 for D (5 bases each). V was shortened by 4 bases and J by 7 bases, with 18 bases between the two germline ends. The CDR3 loop spans 14 amino acids. Per germline, CDR1 SGHRS and CDR2 YFSETQ.

J is TRBJ2-1 and V is TRBV12-2; the table's D call TRBD2 went unverified against the DNA. TRBV12-2 is termed a pseudogene. The CDR3 runs to 9 residues. The CDR3 DNA reads as TGTGCAAGTCCGAATGAGCAGTTCTTC. As protein: CASPNEQFF.

V gene TRBV7-9 combines with J gene TRBJ2-5; D remains unclear. Matching the DNA end better, TRBJ2-7 makes the J call doubtful. The CDR3 has 12 residues. Germline V gene lookup returns CDR1 SEHNR and CDR2 FQNEAQ (reference sequence). CDR3 in DNA: TGTGCCAGCAGCTTGGACGCCTACGAGCAGTACTTC. It codes for CASSLDAYEQYF.

V and J are TRBV28 and TRBJ2-2; the match to TRBD1 covers 9 bases. The CDR3 length is 15 residues. V lost 6 bases, J lost 5 bases, and 7 bases stayed unmatched. The V gene's germline CDR1 is MDHEN and CDR2 SYDVKM. CDR3 amino acids: CASSDGTGKTGELFF. The CDR3 region has the DNA TGTGCCAGCAGCGACGGGACAGGGAAAACCGGGGAGCTGTTTTTT.

The V call is TRBV5-1, the J call TRBJ2-3; no firm D call. Germline V lookup: CDR1 SGHRS, CDR2 YFSETQ. V was clipped by 3 bases and J by 9 bases, with 14 bases between them. The CDR3 consists of 13 residues. CDR3: CASSSSGRPTQYF. The CDR3 DNA reads TGCGCCAGCAGCTCGTCGGGCCGGCCCACGCAGTATTTT.

The chain employs TRBV4-3 and TRBJ1-3; TRBD1 might be the D (6 bases). The ends were cut back, 0 bases at V and 4 bases at J, with 13 bases in the middle. The CDR3 is 16 residues long. Germline V lookup: CDR1 LGHNA, CDR2 YSLEER. CDR3 sequence reads: CASSQDLAGVGNTIYF. The CDR3 bases are TGCGCCAGCAGCCAAGATTTGGCAGGGGTCGGAAACACCATATATTTT.

This clone was observed once. The chain couples TRBV27 to TRBJ2-1; D ambiguous. The CDR3 is 14 amino acids. The germline V gene has CDR1 MNHEY and CDR2 SMNVEV (reference sequence). Trimming cost V 10 bases and J 4 bases, with 17 bases left between them. As DNA, the CDR3 is TGTGCCATCGGACCACCTTTACCTTACAATGAGCAGTTCTTC. It translates to CAIGPPLPYNEQFF.